The T cell receptor beta chain described here comes from a study of shared T cell receptors in the human thymus. The CDR3 extends over 14 amino acids. Trimming pared 2 bases from V and 3 bases from J, leaving 7 bases between. The germline V gene has CDR1 LNHNV and CDR2 YYDKDF (reference sequence). Repertoires were generated with immunoSEQ multiplex PCR, while TCRdb's copy carries only in-frame clones and drops some. The data show hundreds of thousands of clones, over 75% seen once. This sample was also put to use in a study of human thymus T cells. From that study: Serving as donors were healthy Finnish infants, each of whom was having open corrective surgery for congenital heart defects. Surgeons resected thymus tissue during corrective heart surgery. Seemingly biased V and J gene usage marked thymic and blood repertoires.

The J gene is TRBJ2-2, the V gene TRBV15, with D perhaps TRBD1 (5 bases). Sequencing input: thymocytes. This TCR came from a boy younger than two with a congenital heart defect. Written as DNA, the CDR3 is TGTGCCACCAGCAGATCCAGGGACACCGGGGAGCTGTTTTTT. It is translated as CATSRSRDTGELFF. Variable domain in full (rest from reference TRBV15 and TRBJ2-2): DAMVIQNPRYQVTQFGKPVTLSCSQTLNHNVMYWYQQKSSQAPKLLFHYYDKDFNNEADTPDNFQSRRPNTSFCFLDIRSPGLGDTAMYLCATSRSRDTGELFFGEGSRLTVL.